These 15 T cell receptor beta chains were sequenced from one sample in a study of blood T cell repertoires in COVID-19 (dated by TCRdb to 2020 to 2021). The method was the immunoSEQ multiplex PCR assay. The table comes from immuneACCESS by way of TCRdb, which keeps in-frame sequences with V and J called. Part of the clones is missing from these tables; in studies checked, under half for an unresolved V gene and the rest for unknown reasons. The sample table records 120,000 to 150,000 clones; over 85% of these occur just once. The ten most abundant clones make up 1.5% to 2% of the sample. Sequenced sample: peripheral blood. The receptors derive from a human donor in a cohort sampled during active COVID-19.

CDR3 sequence reads: CASSEGGGANEKLFF. Here the CDR3 DNA reads TGTGCCAGCAGTGAAGGCGGGGGGGCTAATGAAAAACTGTTTTTT. V usage is TRBV6-1 and J usage is TRBJ1-4; D might be TRBD1 (5 bases). The CDR3 is 15 amino acids. With 1 base removed from V and 3 bases from J, the gap between germline ends came to 9 bases. CDR1 is MNHNS and CDR2 is SASEGT in the germline V gene.

The chain carries TRBV9 and TRBJ2-3, with D perhaps TRBD2 (6 bases). In germline, CDR1 is SGDLS, CDR2 YYNGEE. The CDR3 length is 14 residues. V was trimmed by 2 bases and J by 6 bases, leaving 13 bases between them. DNA for the CDR3: TGTGCCAGCAGCGTCTCCGGGACTGTCGATACGCAGTATTTT. Its translation is CASSVSGTVDTQYF.

This chain links TRBV19 with TRBJ2-5; possible D gene TRBD2, 6 bases. Germline-derived CDR1 and CDR2 are LNHDA and SQIVND (reference sequence). CDR3 size: 12 residues. Trimming took 6 bases from V and 5 from J, leaving 10 bases between them. The CDR3, as DNA: TGTGCCAGTAGGGGACTTAGTGAGACCCAGTACTTC. It encodes CASRGLSETQYF.

About this clone: Other DNA sequences in the sample encode the same CDR3. V gene TRBV9 combines with J gene TRBJ1-5; 9 positions agree with TRBD1. Germline CDR1 is SGDLS and CDR2 is YYNGEE. With V trimmed by 2 bases and J by 1 base, 1 base remained unmatched. This CDR3 contains 15 residues. The CDR3 loop reads CASSVTGGSNQPQHF. In DNA form, the CDR3 reads TGTGCCAGCAGCGTGACAGGGGGAAGCAATCAGCCCCAGCATTTT.

The rearrangement links TRBV4-2 to TRBJ2-4, with 7 bases fitting TRBD2. This CDR3 has 17 amino acids. Trimming cost V 0 bases and J 2 bases; bases outside gene matches: 7. Per germline, CDR1 LGHNA and CDR2 YNFKEQ. The CDR3 protein is CASSQEGGRSTKNIQYF. CDR3 DNA sequence: TGTGCCAGCAGCCAAGAGGGAGGGAGGTCGACCAAAAACATTCAGTACTTC.

This clone was seen just once. The V and J genes are TRBV4-1 and TRBJ2-4; D unclear. Deletions cut 1 base from V and 0 bases from J, with 10 bases between. Per germline, CDR1 MGHRA and CDR2 YSYEKL. The CDR3 has 16 residues. CDR3 sequence reads: CASSQGDTLAKNIQYF. DNA for the CDR3: TGCGCCAGCAGCCAAGGAGACACGCTAGCCAAAAACATTCAGTACTTC.

This chain's CDR3 is CASSPIRTGGGYTF. The CDR3 DNA reads TGTGCCAGCAGTCCCATCCGGACAGGTGGGGGCTACACCTTC. The rearrangement links TRBV2 to TRBJ1-2; 7 nucleotides line up with TRBD1. V shed 5 bases and J 8 bases; nucleotides not matched to a gene: 11. Germline V gives CDR1 SNHLY, CDR2 FYNNEI. This CDR3 has 14 amino acids.

Only one count was recorded for this clone. The gene calls are TRBV4-1 and TRBJ2-2; tentatively, D is TRBD1 (6 bases). The CDR3 length is 16 residues. CDR1 is MGHRA and CDR2 is YSYEKL in the germline V gene. V was shortened by 2 bases and J by 0 bases, with 10 bases between the two germline ends. CDR3 loop: CASSQQGPSNTGELFF. CDR3 coding DNA: TGCGCCAGCAGCCAACAGGGGCCCTCGAACACCGGGGAGCTGTTTTTT.

This clone was picked up one time. The CDR3 spells CASRPPLAGGNEQFF. CDR3 coding DNA: TGTGCCAGCAGGCCTCCACTAGCGGGGGGGAATGAGCAGTTCTTC. The rearrangement uses TRBV7-9 and TRBJ2-1, with TRBD2 matching 13 bases. Germline CDR1 reads SEHNR; CDR2 reads FQNEAQ (reference sequence). The J segment lost 7 bases and the V segment lost 6 bases, leaving 6 bases of the junction unmatched. CDR3 length: 15 amino acids. The variable domain in full, completed from reference TRBV7-9 and TRBJ2-1, reads DTGVSQNPRHKITKRGQNVTFRCDPISEHNRLYWYRQTLGQGPEFLTYFQNEAQLEKSRLLSDRFSAERPKGSFSTLEIQRTEQGDSAMYLCASRPPLAGGNEQFFGPGTRLTVL.

The rearrangement joins TRBV7-2 to TRBJ2-3, with TRBD2 matching 7 bases. Germline CDR1 is SGHTA and CDR2 is FQGNSA. The ends lost 4 bases at V and 2 bases at J; junction bases unmatched: 3. The CDR3 loop spans 14 amino acids. CDR3 sequence (DNA): TGTGCCAGCAGCTACCAGCGGGACACAGATACGCAGTATTTT. Protein: CASSYQRDTDTQYF.

Regarding this clone: The same CDR3 also results from other DNA sequences found in this sample. This sequence joins TRBV5-1 and TRBJ2-2, with 9 nucleotides matching TRBD2. The CDR3 is 16 amino acids. Germline assignment: CDR1 SGHRS and CDR2 YFSETQ. The J segment lost 7 bases and the V segment lost 0 bases, leaving 7 bases of the junction unmatched. In DNA, the CDR3 is TGCGCCAGCAGCTTGGCGGCGGGGGGGGTGATCGGGGAGCTGTTTTTT. It yields the protein CASSLAAGGVIGELFF.

The chain is built from TRBV10-1 and TRBJ2-3, with TRBD2 matching 10 bases. The junction had 10 bases not matched to a gene; V was cut back by 10 bases and J by 6 bases. The CDR3 contains 14 residues. CDR1 WNHNN and CDR2 SYGVQD come from the germline V gene (reference sequence). The CDR3 region is CATGSGTSDDTQYF. The CDR3, as DNA: TGCGCCACCGGATCCGGGACTAGCGACGATACGCAGTATTTT.

This chain connects TRBV7-2 to TRBJ1-3; perhaps TRBD1 as D (5 bases). V gave up 1 base and J gave up 3 bases, with 13 bases separating them. This CDR3 is 16 amino acids long. Looked up from germline, CDR1 is SGHTA and CDR2 is FQGNSA. The CDR3 bases are TGTGCCAGCAGCTTAGATGGGGCATTCGGTGGAAACACCATATATTTT. Translating it yields CASSLDGAFGGNTIYF. Combining the CDR3 with reference TRBV7-2 and TRBJ1-3 gives the whole variable domain GAGVSQSPSNKVTEKGKDVELRCDPISGHTALYWYRQSLGQGLEFLIYFQGNSAPDKSGLPSDRFSAERTGGSVSTLTIQRTQQEDSAVYLCASSLDGAFGGNTIYFGEGSWLTVV.

The chain couples TRBV4-3 to TRBJ2-1, with D unresolved. Germline V lookup: CDR1 LGHNA, CDR2 YSLEER. CDR3 length equals 15 residues. Trimming cost V 4 bases and J 0 bases, with 10 bases left between them. CDR3 sequence (DNA): TGCGCCAGCAGCCCGACAAGCAGCTCCTACAATGAGCAGTTCTTC. Protein product: CASSPTSSSYNEQFF.

The CDR3: CASTHSGQGGGNYGYTF. As DNA, the CDR3 is TGTGCCAGCACCCACTCGGGACAGGGAGGGGGTAACTATGGCTACACCTTC. This sequence joins TRBV27 and TRBJ1-2; TRBD1 matches at 9 bases. CDR3 length: 17 residues. In germline, CDR1 is MNHEY, CDR2 SMNVEV (reference sequence). Trimming at V came to 7 bases and at J to 1 base, leaving 13 bases not matched to a gene.